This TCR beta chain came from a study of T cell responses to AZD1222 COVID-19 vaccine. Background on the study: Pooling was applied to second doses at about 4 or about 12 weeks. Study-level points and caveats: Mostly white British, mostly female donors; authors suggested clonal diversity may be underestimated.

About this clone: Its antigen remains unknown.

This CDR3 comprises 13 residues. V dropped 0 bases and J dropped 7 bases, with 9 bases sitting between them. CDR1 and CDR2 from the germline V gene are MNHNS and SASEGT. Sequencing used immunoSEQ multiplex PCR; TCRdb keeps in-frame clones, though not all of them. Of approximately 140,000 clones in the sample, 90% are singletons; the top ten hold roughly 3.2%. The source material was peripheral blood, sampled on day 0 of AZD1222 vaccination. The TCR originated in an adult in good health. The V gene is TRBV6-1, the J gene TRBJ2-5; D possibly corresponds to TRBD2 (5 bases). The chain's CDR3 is CASSEATSGTQYF. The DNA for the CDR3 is TGTGCCAGCAGTGAAGCTACTAGTGGGACCCAGTACTTC.